This T cell receptor beta chain was sequenced during a study of cytomegalovirus exposure and HLA in healthy donors (dated by TCRdb to the late 2010s). About the study as a whole: In an earlier analysis of 587 of the donors, 276 Gb of sequence data and about 110 million unique TCR beta sequences from roughly 200 million T cells were reported. The number of typed donors differed by locus: about 620-640 for A, B, C, DRB1 and DQB1; approximately 540 for DQA1; approximately 600 for DPA1; and 400 to 480 for DPB1. Donor age, sex, ethnicity and CMV serostatus were compiled together with the repertoire data. A later analysis re-analyzed previously published TCR beta repertoires from roughly 630 donors and added high-resolution HLA genotyping to study TCR occurrence patterns. To decide whether each TCR beta V gene segment behaved as functional or pseudogenic, an earlier analysis of approximately 620 of the donors relied on high-throughput TCR beta sequencing. Class I and class II HLA loci were covered by the typing at four-digit resolution. High-throughput TCR immunosequencing, statistical association of individual TCRs with disease status, and machine learning were combined to predict cytomegalovirus infection status. The study used immunosequencing to profile the T cell repertoires of 600 to 850 subjects and linked those repertoires to cytomegalovirus serostatus. Along with the roughly 710-subject first cohort, a separate validation cohort of over 90 different subjects was used. Among several hundred genotyped donors of the cohort, an average of about 240,000 unique TCR beta nucleotide sequences was sequenced per donor, of which 15% to 20% were non-productive. Four or five DR-DQ haplotypes were handled as single units for association and clustering because linkage in the cohort was strong. Every discovery cohort repertoire had been produced on one sequencing platform. Among the roughly 390 genotyped donors, around 81% belonged to the genetic ancestry cluster associated with self-reported Caucasian donors. Approximately 300 gigabases of sequencing data and around 88 million unique TCR sequences made up an early release that covered fewer than 650 HLA-typed donors. The aim of the study was to test whether cataloging public T cell receptors could identify signatures of past pathogen exposure. In a later genetic analysis, genome-wide SNP genotypes for about 55% of the roughly 700 donors were used, and that subset was treated as a discovery cohort. Rather than using new phenotypic data, the later analysis identified candidate immune exposures from TCR beta sequences and from how often those sequences occurred across donors. What the study reported, not specific to this receptor: In a later analysis, the rate of TCR association differed among HLA loci, with DRB1 alleles having the most associated TCRs and HLA-C alleles having the fewest. The study gave a list of 150 to 200 TCR beta chains associated with cytomegalovirus. Sequencing depth was assumed to be roughly uniform across donors in the presence/absence analyses, though that assumption may not hold. In vitro tests confirmed that three of the cytomegalovirus-associated TCR beta chains recognize cytomegalovirus antigens. Because HLA typing was missing for some donors at each locus, association tests included only the typed subset. Compared with equally common non-associated chains, HLA-associated TCR beta chains in a later analysis were more clonally expanded and had lower generation probabilities. The 87-base-pair reads could not distinguish some IMGT-functional V segments, including TRBV6-2 and TRBV6-3, so those segments were excluded. Compared with the approximately 700-donor mean, donors in an Asian-associated ancestry cluster had fewer N-insertions in productive TCRs, according to a later genetic analysis. Most TCR sequences were observed very rarely across donors, whereas some public TCRs were present in many individuals. A further reported finding was that TCR beta sequences accurately predicted the HLA-A and HLA-B alleles for most subjects in the first cohort. A later analysis reported that several top co-occurrence clusters appeared linked to parvovirus B19, influenza, CMV and Epstein-Barr virus. Linkage disequilibrium might explain the correlated functional status among segregating V segments, but an unknown experimental factor could not be excluded. Because counts were too low, some 16 rarely observed V segments, including chromosome 9 orphons, were excluded from the earlier analysis of about 500 of the donors. It was suggested by the authors that the approach could potentially be generalized to other disease states and immunological phenotypes. CMV serostatus was the only immune exposure information available for the cohort. At a false discovery rate of 0.05, a later analysis linked 15,000 to 20,000 TCR beta sequences to specific HLA alleles. This cohort had only TCR beta chains sequenced, and the lack of alpha or paired-chain data limited which features could be detected. In a later analysis, most CMV-associated TCR beta chains were found to appear HLA-restricted, with HLA associations seemingly driven largely by CMV exposure. In a later genetic analysis, a missense DCLRE1C variant was associated with V-gene and J-gene trimming of TCR beta chains, and the association was replicated in an independent cohort. In an earlier analysis of 450 to 750 of the donors, most TCR beta V segments appeared in productive rearrangements about 90% or about 30% of the time, broadly matching IMGT annotations. When HLA alleles, especially DR and DQ, strongly co-occurred, TCR associations were difficult to assign to individual alleles. Cytomegalovirus status was reported to be diagnosed by the classifier with high specificity and sensitivity in both the original and validation cohorts. A group of highly shared sequence variants was considered likely to be a technical artifact of the sequencing pipeline.

Receptors were amplified or captured by the immunoSEQ multiplex PCR assay. A mixture of 60 forward primers for TCR Vbeta segments and 13 reverse primers for TCR Jbeta segments was used in the multiplex PCR. Amplification of the CDR3 region of rearranged TCR beta genes was performed with a multiplex PCR assay on genomic DNA. The amplified TCR beta libraries were sequenced on the Illumina HiSeq System as 87-base-pair reads. Under the source paper's analysis protocol: A later analysis tallied tens of millions of unique TCR beta chains across the 700 or so repertoires, and around 12 million of those chains were shared by two or more donors. To remove PCR and sequencing errors, raw reads were error-corrected and collapsed into unique sequences using a nearest-neighbor algorithm that merged closely related sequences. CDR3 sequences were aligned to IMGT reference sequences to assign V, D and J gene segments. For a sequence to be retained, a match of at least six nucleotides was required to both a V gene segment and a J gene segment. A rearrangement counted as productive if the CDR3 had no stop codons and remained in frame with V and J, and every other rearrangement counted as non-productive. Following IMGT convention, CDR3 was defined as the stretch from the second conserved V-encoded cysteine up to the conserved J-encoded phenylalanine. The earlier analysis of about 560 of the donors excluded any sequence lacking an unambiguous match to a single V gene segment. In an earlier analysis of almost 600 of the donors, a V segment was called functional when productive rearrangements were above 56.7%, and segregating when the standard deviation between donors exceeded 5%. A statistical classification framework was built to diagnose cytomegalovirus status from the catalog of TCR beta chain sequences. In a later analysis, TCR nucleotide sequences were compared against IMGT/GENE-DB human TR gene sequences so that V and J genes could be assigned. Using the TCRdist pipeline, a later analysis assigned CDR3 sequences along with most-parsimonious VDJ recombination scenarios. In a later analysis, each TCR beta chain was defined by its CDR3 amino acid sequence together with its V-gene family, and reads without a unique V-gene family were excluded. To address suspected cross-contamination and a sequencing artifact, a later analysis removed under 600 highly shared, low-generation-probability nucleotide sequences. In a later analysis, a clonal expansion index for each public chain was calculated from normalized within-repertoire ranks of inferred template counts. In a later analysis, generation probabilities were computed with a VDJ recombination model fitted to out-of-frame rearrangements, and the resulting probabilities were checked against IGoR. A later analysis scored TCR-TCR, TCR-HLA and TCR-CMV co-occurrence with hypergeometric tests, applying a repertoire-size bias correction to TCR pairs. In a later analysis, false discovery rates were estimated by permuting HLA or CMV assignments 20 times. A later analysis grouped co-occurring TCRs with DBSCAN, adding TCRdist sequence similarity when clustering within HLA-allele-positive subsets. Repertoires with fewer than 30,000 or more than 120,000 public chains, plus five repertoires with anomalous nucleotide sharing, were excluded from co-occurrence clustering. As stored in TCRdb, this immuneACCESS dataset retains in-frame rearrangements with V and J assigned. A fraction of the clones does not appear; measured against another copy, unresolved V genes explain less than half of the discrepancy, and the remainder lacks a known reason. The D gene and trimming were derived from the DNA, and the V and J assignments and clone size from that table. This sample's clone table shows over 100,000 clones. The top ten hold 1.5% to 2% of the sample.

A note on this clone: Its antigen is unknown.

The CDR3 spans 14 residues, from the cysteine through the phenylalanine. The CDR3 DNA has 42 bases and is translated from base 1. CDR1 and CDR2, looked up from the germline V gene (reference sequence), are SGHKS and YYEKEE. V was cut back by 7 bases and J by 0 bases, leaving a gap of 12 bases between them. In total, approximately 690 healthy bone marrow donors made up the cohort. All cohort members were sampled while nominally healthy, although unrecorded immune exposures were likely present. The donor tested CMV seronegative, placing the donor among the 300 to 400 seronegative members of the cohort. Every donor gave a peripheral blood sample, and the peripheral blood mononuclear cells from that sample were used for TCR beta sequencing. The Qiagen DNeasy Blood Extraction Kit was used to extract genomic DNA from the blood cell samples.

The sample was PBMCs. This chain joins TRBV5-5 to TRBJ2-3; the best D guess is TRBD1, with 5 bases matching. The clonotype originates from a man aged 18 to 30 in good health and CMV-seronegative. Read as DNA, the sequence is TGTGCCAGCGAGACAGCTACTAGCACAGATACGCAGTATTTT. Its amino acids are CASETATSTDTQYF.